A selection of T cell receptor beta chains follows, all from one sample in a study of T cell repertoires in cytomegalovirus infection. These receptors have no identified antigens. TCRdb recomputed calls from the reads with MiXCR, one row per CDR3 protein. The sample shows about 900,000 distinct CDR3 sequences, around 31% of them seen only once. Sequenced here: cultured CD8+ T cells from PBMCs, sampled from culture after CMV antigen stimulation. All receptors derive from a human donor in good health (CMV status not recorded). Some clones in this sample may be carry-over from other donors' samples. Both conserved end residues are part of each CDR3. A D gene is named only where the DNA matches it firmly. Clone size is not always given. Where it is, it says once, few, many or a class for expanded clones.

CDR3,DNA,size,J,V,D
CASSPLALANYGYTF,TGTGCCAGCAGCCCGCTTGCACTTGCTAACTATGGCTACACCTTC,few,TRBJ1-2,TRBV7-8,.
CASTWGTGGGEQYF,TGTGCCAGCACCTGGGGGACAGGAGGAGGCGAGCAGTACTTC,.,TRBJ2-7,TRBV12-3/TRBV12-4,TRBD1
CASSFRVGNTEAFF,TGTGCCAGCAGTTTTCGGGTGGGTAACACTGAAGCTTTCTTT,few,TRBJ1-1,TRBV27,.
CASSIRGGADEQFF,TGTGCCAGTAGTATCCGGGGGGGAGCCGATGAGCAGTTCTTC,.,TRBJ2-1,TRBV19,TRBD2
CASSLWPGTTGEQETQYF,TGCGCCAGCAGCTTGTGGCCTGGGACTACGGGGGAGCAAGAGACCCAGTACTTC,.,TRBJ2-5,TRBV5-1,TRBD2
CSAIDSGQSAATNEKLFF,TGCAGTGCTATTGACTCGGGACAGTCGGCGGCAACTAATGAAAAACTGTTTTTT,few,TRBJ1-4,TRBV20-1,TRBD1
CASRSGTVSEQFF,TGTGCCAGCAGATCGGGGACAGTCAGTGAGCAGTTCTTC,many,TRBJ2-1,TRBV12-3/TRBV12-4,TRBD1
CSVPDSNEQFF,TGCAGCGTTCCGGACAGCAATGAGCAGTTCTTC,.,TRBJ2-1,TRBV29-1,.
CASSQSPGHPSNYGYTF,TGCGCCAGCAGCCAATCTCCGGGACACCCATCTAACTATGGCTACACCTTC,few,TRBJ1-2,TRBV4-1,.
CASSLLGGSLIHEQFF,TGTGCCAGCAGCTTACTCGGCGGGTCACTCATTCATGAGCAGTTCTTC,many,TRBJ2-1,TRBV7-8,.
CASSPRSGGTDTQYF,TGTGCCAGCAGCCCACGGTCAGGGGGCACAGATACGCAGTATTTT,.,TRBJ2-3,TRBV7-2,.
CATQGGVYEQFF,TGTGCCACCCAGGGTGGTGTCTATGAGCAGTTCTTC,.,TRBJ2-1,TRBV19,.
CASTLAGTDNTEAFF,TGTGCCAGCACCCTGGCCGGGACGGATAACACTGAAGCTTTCTTT,.,TRBJ1-1,TRBV28,.
CASSVVEGTVIGNEQFF,TGTGCCAGCAGCGTAGTGGAAGGGACCGTCATCGGCAATGAGCAGTTCTTC,.,TRBJ2-1,TRBV9,.
CASSFNPTTGAILNYGYTF,TGTGCCAGCAGTTTCAACCCCACCACAGGGGCCATATTAAACTATGGCTACACCTTC,once,TRBJ1-2,TRBV6-5,TRBD1
CASSPPEAGRQTQYF,TGTGCCAGCAGCCCCCCCGAAGCGGGGAGGCAGACCCAGTACTTC,.,TRBJ2-5,TRBV6-5,TRBD2
CSARVLGVKDQPQHF,TGCAGTGCTAGAGTCCTCGGGGTAAAAGATCAGCCCCAGCATTTT,.,TRBJ1-5,TRBV20-1,.
CASTLGREQYF,TGTGCCAGCACTCTTGGCAGGGAGCAGTACTTC,.,TRBJ2-7,TRBV6-5,.
CASSPTVITYEQYF,TGTGCCAGCAGCCCGACAGTTATTACCTACGAGCAGTACTTC,.,TRBJ2-7,TRBV7-9,.
CASSRDGLEQYF,TGTGCCAGCAGCAGGGACGGTCTCGAGCAGTACTTC,few,TRBJ2-7,TRBV7-6,.
CASPVTDTQYF,TGTGCCAGCCCTGTCACAGATACGCAGTATTTT,few,TRBJ2-3,TRBV2,.
CASSLSGAGDYGYTF,TGTGCCAGCAGCCTCTCCGGGGCCGGCGACTATGGCTACACCTTC,few,TRBJ1-2,TRBV12-3/TRBV12-4,.
CASSGTASYNEQFF,TGTGCCAGCAGCGGGACAGCCTCCTACAATGAGCAGTTCTTC,.,TRBJ2-1,TRBV7-9,TRBD1